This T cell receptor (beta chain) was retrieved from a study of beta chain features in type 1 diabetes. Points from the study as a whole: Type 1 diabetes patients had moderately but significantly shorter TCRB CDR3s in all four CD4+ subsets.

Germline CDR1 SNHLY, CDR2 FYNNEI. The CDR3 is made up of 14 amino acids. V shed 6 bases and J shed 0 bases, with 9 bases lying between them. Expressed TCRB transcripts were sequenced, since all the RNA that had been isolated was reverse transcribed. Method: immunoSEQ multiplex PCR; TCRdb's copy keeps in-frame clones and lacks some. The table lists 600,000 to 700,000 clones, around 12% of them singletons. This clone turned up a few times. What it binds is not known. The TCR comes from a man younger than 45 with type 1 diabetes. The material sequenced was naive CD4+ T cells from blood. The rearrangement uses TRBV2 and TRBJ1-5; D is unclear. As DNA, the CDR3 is TGTGCCAGCAGAAAGGACGGTAGCAATCAGCCCCAGCATTTT. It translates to CASRKDGSNQPQHF.